The clone carrying this TCR beta chain occurred many times. Antigen: not known. Trimming removed 0 bases at V and 7 bases at J, with 18 bases between. This CDR3 is 16 amino acids long. Germline V gene lookup returns CDR1 MGHRA and CDR2 YSYEKL. These data belong to a study of T cell repertoires in cytomegalovirus infection. As for the study in general: Public TCR beta signatures indicated both CMV infection and matching HLA type.

TCRdb called the reads again in MiXCR, with one record for every CDR3 protein. The sample gives 560,000 or so distinct CDR3 sequences, more than 15% of which show up once; 24% is in the top ten. Study conclusions and caveats: CMV-specific HLA-C-restricted TCR beta clonotypes dominated the ex vivo response. The cumulative frequency of public TCR beta families distinguished individuals who carried CMV together with the relevant HLA.

J is TRBJ1-2 and V is TRBV4-1; the D is unclear. Sequencing input: CD8+ T cells from PBMCs. The TCR comes from a human donor in good health (CMV status not recorded). Some clones in this sample may be carry-over from other donors' samples. In DNA form, the CDR3 reads TGCGCCAGCAGCCAAGAGCCGCAAGAAGCCCCTATTGGCTACACCTTC. It encodes CASSQEPQEAPIGYTF.